This TCR beta chain was captured in a study of cytomegalovirus exposure and HLA in healthy donors. Whole-study results and caveats: Some public TCRs appeared in many individuals, while most sequences were rare.

V dropped 2 bases and J dropped 6; count of bases not matched to a gene: 5. Germline V gene lookup returns CDR1 GTSNPN and CDR2 SVGIG (reference sequence). The CDR3 has 14 residues. Remarks on this clone: As yet, its antigen is unknown.

Healthy individuals who donated bone marrow served as the donors. These donors counted as nominally healthy when sampled, but unrecorded immune exposures were likely. In the PCR, 60 Vbeta and 13 Jbeta primers were used. Assay: immunoSEQ multiplex PCR; the TCRdb copy retains only in-frame clones and omits some. The sample holds 170,000 or so clones, 75% to 85% seen once. V usage is TRBV30 and J usage is TRBJ2-1; TRBD2 aligns across 9 bases. The receptor was derived from a woman aged 25-40 years in good health and CMV-seropositive. Material for sequencing was PBMCs. CDR3 sequence reads: CAWSRLAGVNEQFF. The CDR3 coding sequence is TGTGCCTGGAGTCGGTTAGCGGGAGTCAATGAGCAGTTCTTC.